Below, one TCR beta chain is given with its context. Its antigen is as yet unknown. The CDR3 regions of TCR beta were amplified from RNA transcripts. A first-round RT-PCR of the TCR CDR3 used the HTBI primer set. TCRdb called the multiplex PCR reads again in MiXCR, with one record for every CDR3 protein. Altogether over 500,000 distinct CDR3 sequences are present, 15% to 20% being singletons, with the ten largest covering 25% to 35%. This specimen comes from a study of T cells in Graves' hyperthyroidism and ophthalmopathy. On the study more broadly: It was at initial diagnosis, before any treatment, that peripheral blood was collected.

Whole-study results and caveats: Most clonotypes that expanded in the thyroid above 0.001 also showed up in blood. Model-based prediction identified ophthalmopathy a median about 6 months prior to its onset.

The ends were cut back, 0 bases at V and 1 base at J, with 6 bases in the middle. The germline CDR1 and CDR2 sequences are ENHRY and SYGVKD. The CDR3 consists of 14 residues. The authors took PBMCs from 10 ml fresh peripheral blood. The J gene is TRBJ1-1, the V gene TRBV10-3; D uncertain. This TCR was recovered from a woman in her twenties or thirties with Graves' ophthalmopathy. Source material: blood. The chain's CDR3 is CAISESGQNTEAFF. DNA of the CDR3: TGTGCCATCAGTGAGTCGGGCCAGAACACTGAAGCTTTCTTT.